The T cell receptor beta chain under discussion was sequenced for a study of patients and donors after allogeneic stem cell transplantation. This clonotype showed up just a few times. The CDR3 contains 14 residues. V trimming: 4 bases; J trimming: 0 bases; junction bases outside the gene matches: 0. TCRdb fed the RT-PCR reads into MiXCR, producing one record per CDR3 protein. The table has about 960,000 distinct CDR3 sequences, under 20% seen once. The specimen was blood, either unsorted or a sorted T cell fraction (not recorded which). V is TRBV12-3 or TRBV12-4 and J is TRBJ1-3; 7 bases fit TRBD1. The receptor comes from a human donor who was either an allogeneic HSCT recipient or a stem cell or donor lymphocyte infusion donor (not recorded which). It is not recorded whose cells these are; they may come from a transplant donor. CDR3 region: CASSWTGSGNTIYF. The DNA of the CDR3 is TGTGCCAGCAGTTGGACAGGCTCTGGAAACACCATATATTTT.